Shown below are 4 T cell receptor beta chains from a single sample sequenced in a study of shared clonotypes between healthy human individuals. CD45RO-negative CD8 cells positively selected for CCR7 made up the naive population, which excluded terminally differentiated effector memory CD45RA+ cells. Libraries were prepared by immunoSEQ multiplex PCR; TCRdb keeps only in-frame clonotypes and omits some of them. The data contain 650,000 to 800,000 clones, 90% to 95% of them singletons. Sample: naive CD8+ T cells sorted from blood. The receptor set was obtained from a man younger than 45 in good health.

J is TRBJ2-7 and V is TRBV7-9; 9 nucleotides agree with TRBD1. From germline, CDR1 is SEHNR and CDR2 FQNEAQ (reference sequence). Trimming took 7 bases from V and 6 from J; bases not matched to a gene: 4. The CDR3 sequence is 12 residues long. Here the CDR3 reads CASTQGAREQYF. The CDR3 region has the DNA TGTGCCAGCACACAGGGGGCCCGCGAGCAGTACTTC.

The genes are TRBV6-6 and TRBJ2-1; D might be TRBD1 (6 bases). The CDR3 totals 16 residues. CDR1 MNHNY and CDR2 SVGAGI come from the germline V gene (reference sequence). The V end was cut by 0 bases, the J end by 5 bases, with 14 bases between. The CDR3 loop is CASSYSQGRVDNEQFF. The CDR3, as DNA: TGTGCCAGCAGTTACTCACAGGGCCGAGTTGACAATGAGCAGTTCTTC.

V is TRBV5-4 and J is TRBJ2-1, with D possibly matching TRBD2 (6 bases). The CDR3 is 17 residues long. Trimming shortened V by 6 bases and J by 3 bases, and 22 bases separated the two germline ends. Germline V gene sequence: CDR1 SGHNT, CDR2 YYREEE (reference sequence). The DNA of the CDR3 is TGTGCCAGCACCTCGATGCACCGGGACTCAAACTACAATGAGCAGTTCTTC. Its protein product is CASTSMHRDSNYNEQFF.

The chain uses TRBV9 and TRBJ1-1, with D hard to call. The CDR3 spans 15 residues. Trimming shortened V by 0 bases and J by 0 bases, and 9 bases separated the two germline ends. Germline loops: CDR1 SGDLS, CDR2 YYNGEE. The chain's CDR3 is CASSVGQALNTEAFF. The CDR3 DNA sequence: TGTGCCAGCAGCGTAGGGCAGGCATTGAACACTGAAGCTTTCTTT.